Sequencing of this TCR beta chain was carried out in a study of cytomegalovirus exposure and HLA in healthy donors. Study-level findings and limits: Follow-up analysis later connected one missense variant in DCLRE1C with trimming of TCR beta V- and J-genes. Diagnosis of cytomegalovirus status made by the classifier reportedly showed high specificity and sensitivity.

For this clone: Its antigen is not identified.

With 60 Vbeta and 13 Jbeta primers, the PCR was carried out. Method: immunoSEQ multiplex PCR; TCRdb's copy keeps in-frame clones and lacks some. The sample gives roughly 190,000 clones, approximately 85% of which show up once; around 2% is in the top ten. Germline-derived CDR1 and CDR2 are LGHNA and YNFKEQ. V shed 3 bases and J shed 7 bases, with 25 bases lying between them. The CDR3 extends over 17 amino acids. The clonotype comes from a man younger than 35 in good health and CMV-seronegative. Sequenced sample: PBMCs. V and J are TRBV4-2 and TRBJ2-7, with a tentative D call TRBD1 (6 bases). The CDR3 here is CASSQEKTGRIFREQYF. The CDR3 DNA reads TGTGCCAGCAGCCAGGAAAAAACAGGGAGAATTTTTCGGGAGCAGTACTTC.